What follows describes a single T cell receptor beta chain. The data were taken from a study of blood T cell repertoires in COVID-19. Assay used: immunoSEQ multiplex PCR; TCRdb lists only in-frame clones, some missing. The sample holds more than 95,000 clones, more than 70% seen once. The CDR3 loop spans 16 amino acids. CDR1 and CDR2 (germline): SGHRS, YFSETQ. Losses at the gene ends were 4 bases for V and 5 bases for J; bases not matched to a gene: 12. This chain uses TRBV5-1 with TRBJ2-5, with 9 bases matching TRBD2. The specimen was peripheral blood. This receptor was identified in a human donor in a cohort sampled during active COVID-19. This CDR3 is CASSQGGGRARETQYF. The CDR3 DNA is TGCGCCAGCAGCCAAGGGGGCGGGAGGGCCCGGGAGACCCAGTACTTC.